The present TCR beta chain was sequenced within a study of human T cells and chemical hapten exposure. The CDR3 is 13 residues long. V was cut by 3 bases and J by 8 bases, with 14 bases left in between. Looked up from germline, CDR1 is DFQATT and CDR2 is SNEGSKA (reference sequence). Unfractionated whole blood was the source of the extracted total RNA. In the study's own analysis: Ranging from roughly 20,000 to 690,600, TCR counts per sample had a median value of 95,638. TCRdb reanalysed the 5' RACE reads using MiXCR and keeps one entry per CDR3 protein. V and J calls and clone size were set by TCRdb, not the authors. The table shows around 140,000 distinct CDR3 sequences, with 4.1% occurring only once.

This sequence originates from a female donor in good health. The chain is built from TRBV20-1 and TRBJ2-1; D remains unclear. CDR3: CSARDVRAYEQFF. CDR3 nucleotide sequence: TGCAGTGCTAGGGACGTGCGTGCCTATGAGCAGTTCTTC.